The 26 T cell receptor beta chains given below trace back to one sample, sequenced in a study of blood T cell repertoires in COVID-19. Produced via immunoSEQ multiplex PCR; TCRdb's table is partial and in-frame only. The table lists tens of thousands of clones, about four fifths of them singletons. The sample taken for sequencing was peripheral blood. These receptor sequences come from a woman aged 80 or older with acute or convalescent COVID-19.

The genes are TRBV5-1 and TRBJ2-5; 9 bases are shared with TRBD2. J was trimmed by 4 bases and V by 4 bases; bases with no gene match: 5. The CDR3 contains 14 residues. From germline, CDR1 is SGHRS and CDR2 YFSETQ. The CDR3 DNA follows: TGCGCCAGCAGCCCGGGACTAGCCACAGAGACCCAGTACTTC. Amino acids: CASSPGLATETQYF.

This clone has more than one count but fewer than ten. This rearrangement joins TRBV6-2 or TRBV6-3 to TRBJ2-6; D might be TRBD2 (5 bases). The CDR3 extends over 16 amino acids. V was pared by 0 bases and J by 2 bases, with 8 bases between. Germline lookup yields CDR1 MNHEY and CDR2 SVGEGT. CDR3 nucleotides: TGTGCCAGCAGTTACTCTGGAGGAACTGGGGCCAACGTCCTGACTTTC. It codes for CASSYSGGTGANVLTF.

V usage is TRBV6-6 and J usage is TRBJ1-1, with no clear D. V was cut by 6 bases and J by 0 bases, with 8 bases left in between. Germline assignment: CDR1 MNHNY and CDR2 SVGAGI (reference sequence). The CDR3 is 13 amino acids. The chain's CDR3 is CASSPTVNTEAFF. CDR3 nucleotide sequence: TGTGCCAGCAGCCCAACAGTGAACACTGAAGCTTTCTTT.

The rearrangement joins TRBV6-6 to TRBJ1-5, with TRBD1 as a possible D gene (5 bases). The germline V and J ends were trimmed by 5 bases and 2 bases, with 19 bases remaining between them. The germline V gene encodes CDR1 MNHNY and CDR2 SVGAGI (reference sequence). The CDR3 extends over 17 amino acids. The CDR3 bases are TGTGCCAGCAGTCCCGGGGGGGACCCTGAGGGCAATCAGCCCCAGCATTTT. This translates into CASSPGGDPEGNQPQHF.

The sample holds one count of this clone. The chain is built from TRBV6-6 and TRBJ1-6; D is possibly TRBD1 (5 bases). The germline V gene encodes CDR1 MNHNY and CDR2 SVGAGI (reference sequence). Trimming pared 2 bases from V and 8 bases from J, leaving 13 bases between. This CDR3 is built from 15 residues. This CDR3 reads CASSYGGVGDSPLHF. CDR3 bases: TGTGCCAGCAGTTACGGCGGGGTAGGGGATTCACCCCTCCACTTT.

The rearrangement joins TRBV2 to TRBJ1-2, with a possible D match to TRBD1 (5 bases). Deletions cut 6 bases from V and 4 bases from J, with 15 bases between. Germline V gene data show CDR1 as SNHLY and CDR2 as FYNNEI. CDR3 length equals 14 residues. The CDR3: CASRQGAQVYGYTF. Written as DNA, the CDR3 is TGTGCCAGCAGACAAGGGGCGCAGGTCTATGGCTACACCTTC. Full variable domain (outside the CDR3, taken from reference TRBV2 and TRBJ1-2): EPEVTQTPSHQVTQMGQEVILRCVPISNHLYFYWYRQILGQKVEFLVSFYNNEISEKSEIFDDQFSVERPDGSNFTLKIRSTKLEDSAMYFCASRQGAQVYGYTFGSGTRLTVV.

The V gene is TRBV6-5, the J gene TRBJ1-2, with D perhaps matching TRBD1 (5 bases). In germline, CDR1 is MNHEY, CDR2 SVGAGI. CDR3 size: 14 residues. Trimming took off 2 bases at V and 6 bases at J, with 13 bases between the two ends. CDR3 sequence reads: CASSYTGLGDGYTF. DNA of the CDR3: TGTGCCAGCAGTTACACGGGACTCGGGGATGGCTACACCTTC.

This clone has a single count. This chain links TRBV6-2 or TRBV6-3 with TRBJ1-2; D call uncertain. V lost 2 bases and J lost 7, with 8 bases in between. CDR1 is MNHEY, CDR2 SVGEGT, per germline. The CDR3 sequence is 12 residues long. The CDR3 nucleotides read TGTGCCAGCAGTTACCCTGGCGGTGGCTACACCTTC. Residues: CASSYPGGGYTF.

The V gene is TRBV4-1, the J gene TRBJ1-1; D remains ambiguous. The length of the CDR3 is 13 residues. Germline V gives CDR1 MGHRA, CDR2 YSYEKL. Trimming took 10 bases from V and 0 from J, leaving 12 bases between them. The CDR3 loop reads CAILGRLNTEAFF. The CDR3, as DNA: TGCGCCATTCTGGGGAGGTTGAACACTGAAGCTTTCTTT.

A few counts support this clone. J is TRBJ2-3 and V is TRBV2; TRBD2 aligns across 9 bases. Germline V gene lookup returns CDR1 SNHLY and CDR2 FYNNEI. Trimming took 1 base from V and 6 from J; bases not matched to a gene: 5. This CDR3 is 15 amino acids long. This CDR3 reads CASSEERGAGDTQYF. The CDR3 DNA reads as TGTGCCAGCAGTGAAGAGCGGGGGGCCGGGGATACGCAGTATTTT.

This clone was counted between two and nine times. In the same sample, other DNA sequences code for this CDR3. The chain is built from TRBV11-3 and TRBJ2-7; 8 bases map to TRBD1. CDR1 SGHNT and CDR2 YENEEA come from the germline V gene. The CDR3 length is 14 residues. The V segment lost 1 base and the J segment 1 base; nucleotides outside the gene matches: 0. The CDR3 DNA follows: TGTGCCAGCAGCTTAGGGGACAGGTCCTACGAGCAGTACTTC. Residues: CASSLGDRSYEQYF.

The rearrangement links TRBV28 to TRBJ1-1; TRBD1 is a possible D gene (5 bases). This CDR3 spans 14 amino acids. With 3 bases removed from V and 0 bases from J, the gap between germline ends came to 8 bases. Germline-derived CDR1 and CDR2 are MDHEN and SYDVKM. The CDR3 loop is CASSLGQVNTEAFF. For the CDR3, the DNA is TGTGCCAGCAGTTTGGGGCAGGTGAACACTGAAGCTTTCTTT.

The J gene is TRBJ1-2, the V gene TRBV6-5; TRBD1 agrees at 7 bases. The CDR3 has 13 amino acids. J lost 2 bases, V lost 6 bases, and 3 bases had no gene match. From germline, CDR1 is MNHEY and CDR2 SVGAGI. The CDR3 here is CASSIQGNYGYTF. The DNA for the CDR3 is TGTGCCAGCAGCATACAGGGGAACTATGGCTACACCTTC.

The chain couples TRBV30 to TRBJ1-4; tentative D call: TRBD1 (5 bases). With 3 bases removed from V and 0 bases from J, the gap between germline ends came to 20 bases. The CDR3 totals 18 residues. CDR1 GTSNPN and CDR2 SVGIG come from the germline V gene (reference sequence). CDR3: CAWSLPDIKFPTNEKLFF. The DNA of the CDR3 is TGTGCCTGGAGCCTACCGGACATTAAATTTCCAACTAATGAAAAACTGTTTTTT.

This rearrangement joins TRBV5-6 to TRBJ2-7; D remains unclear. The germline gives CDR1 SGHDT, CDR2 YYEEEE. This CDR3 comprises 12 residues. Trimming removed 0 bases from V and 6 bases from J, with 7 bases in between. CDR3 DNA: TGTGCCAGCAGCTTGGCGGGTCTCGAGCAGTACTTC. It translates to CASSLAGLEQYF. Using reference TRBV5-6 and TRBJ2-7 for the parts outside the CDR3, the full variable domain is DAGVTQSPTHLIKTRGQQVTLRCSPKSGHDTVSWYQQALGQGPQFIFQYYEEEERQRGNFPDRFSGHQFPNYSSELNVNALLLGDSALYLCASSLAGLEQYFGPGTRLTVT.

The chain has TRBV30 and TRBJ2-7, with TRBD1 matching 9 bases. Germline V gene sequence: CDR1 GTSNPN, CDR2 SVGIG (reference sequence). Trimming took 2 bases from V and 2 from J; bases not matched to a gene: 4. The CDR3 runs 14 residues. The CDR3 nucleotides are TGTGCCTGGAGTCCGGGGACAGGGCCCTACGAGCAGTACTTC. Its translation: CAWSPGTGPYEQYF. The full variable domain, its missing parts supplied by reference TRBV30 and TRBJ2-7, is SQTIHQWPATLVQPVGSPLSLECTVEGTSNPNLYWYRQAAGRGLQLLFYSVGIGQISSEVPQNLSASRPQDRQFILSSKKLLLSDSGFYLCAWSPGTGPYEQYFGPGTRLTVT.

The chain couples TRBV19 to TRBJ2-6, with D possibly matching TRBD1 (6 bases). V dropped 6 bases and J dropped 2 bases, with 11 bases sitting between them. This CDR3 has 15 residues. The V gene's germline CDR1 is LNHDA and CDR2 SQIVND (reference sequence). CDR3 in DNA: TGTGCCAGTAGCCCCGGGACAACTGGGGCCAACGTCCTGACTTTC. It translates to CASSPGTTGANVLTF.

The chain joins TRBV9 to TRBJ2-2, with TRBD1 matching over 8 bases. Germline CDR1 SGDLS, CDR2 YYNGEE. The J segment lost 6 bases and the V segment lost 0 bases, leaving 4 bases of the junction unmatched. The CDR3 has 15 residues. This CDR3 is CASSVVGTGPGELFF. CDR3 sequence (DNA): TGTGCCAGCAGCGTAGTGGGGACAGGCCCCGGGGAGCTGTTTTTT.

J is TRBJ2-3 and V is TRBV7-2; 8 bases line up with TRBD2. V lost 3 bases and J lost 5; bases outside the gene matches: 4. Per the germline V gene, CDR1 is SGHTA and CDR2 is FQGNSA. The CDR3 has 14 amino acids. The CDR3 protein is CASSLGLGLDTQYF. DNA for the CDR3: TGTGCCAGCAGCTTGGGACTAGGTTTAGATACGCAGTATTTT.

This chain uses TRBV5-1 with TRBJ1-3; D is unclear. This CDR3 spans 16 amino acids. CDR1 SGHRS and CDR2 YFSETQ come from the germline V gene. V was trimmed by 1 base and J by 0 bases, leaving 11 bases between them. In nucleotides, the CDR3 is TGCGCCAGCAGCTTGTCAATCGCGGGCTCTGGAAACACCATATATTTT. Protein sequence: CASSLSIAGSGNTIYF. Full variable domain (outside the CDR3, taken from reference TRBV5-1 and TRBJ1-3): KAGVTQTPRYLIKTRGQQVTLSCSPISGHRSVSWYQQTPGQGLQFLFEYFSETQRNKGNFPGRFSGRQFSNSRSEMNVSTLELGDSALYLCASSLSIAGSGNTIYFGEGSWLTVV.

The J gene is TRBJ2-2, the V gene TRBV5-1, with D tentatively TRBD1 (5 bases). This CDR3 has 17 residues. Germline V gives CDR1 SGHRS, CDR2 YFSETQ. Between the trimmed V and J ends, which lost 4 bases and 1 base, there was a span of 17 bases. CDR3 bases: TGCGCCAGCAGCGCCCGCAGGGCAGGGTTGAACACCGGGGAGCTGTTTTTT. It encodes CASSARRAGLNTGELFF.

V and J are TRBV29-1 and TRBJ1-2; unclear D gene. Germline CDR1 and CDR2: SQVTM and ANQGSEA. The CDR3 runs to 13 residues. The V end lost 0 bases, the J end lost 6 bases, and 11 bases lay between the germline ends. In nucleotides, the CDR3 is TGCAGCGTTGAAGAGGGCCGGTGGCATGGCTACACCTTC. Protein product: CSVEEGRWHGYTF.

J is TRBJ1-3 and V is TRBV23-1; D unclear. TRBV23-1 has ORF status, its function being uncertain. The CDR3 has 19 amino acids. With 2 bases removed from V and 4 bases from J, the gap between germline ends came to 24 bases. The CDR3 nucleotides read TGCGCCAGCAGTCAACCTGCTGCGGGTCAACAGAACCGCGGAAACACCATATATTTT. This translates into CASSQPAAGQQNRGNTIYF.

This clone was detected only once. CDR3 sequence (DNA): TGTGCCAGCAGTTACTCGATCTCCAGAACGGGGGAAAAACTGTTTTTT. It translates to CASSYSISRTGEKLFF. The chain is built from TRBV6-2 or TRBV6-3 and TRBJ1-4; unclear D gene. Germline V CDR1 and CDR2: MNHEY, SVGEGT. CDR3 length: 16 residues. V lost 0 bases to trimming and J lost 8 bases, with 16 bases between them.

The chain is built from TRBV2 and TRBJ1-2; D perhaps matches TRBD1 (5 bases). V gave up 5 bases and J gave up 8 bases, with 12 bases separating them. The CDR3 loop spans 12 amino acids. Germline V lookup: CDR1 SNHLY, CDR2 FYNNEI. CDR3 sequence: CASSWQGGGYTF. The DNA for the CDR3 is TGTGCCAGCAGTTGGCAGGGAGGAGGCTACACCTTC.

V and J are TRBV19 and TRBJ2-2; 8 bases align to TRBD2. The CDR3 is 16 amino acids. Germline CDR1 reads LNHDA; CDR2 reads SQIVND (reference sequence). V shed 6 bases, J shed 4 bases, and the junction held 10 bases outside the gene matches. The CDR3 here is CASSGAGGRSTGELFF. The CDR3, as DNA: TGTGCCAGTAGCGGGGCGGGGGGCCGAAGCACCGGGGAGCTGTTTTTT.